This TCR beta chain comes out of a study of cytomegalovirus exposure and HLA in healthy donors. This CDR3 is 15 amino acids long. CDR1 and CDR2 (germline): MDHEN, SYDVKM. V gave up 3 bases and J gave up 3 bases; unmatched junction bases: 7. As concerns this clone: No antigen is known for it.

The PCR employed 60 Vbeta primers together with 13 Jbeta primers. TCRdb keeps only in-frame clones here, not all; method: immunoSEQ multiplex PCR. The top ten clones hold 6% to 7.5% of a sample with 150,000 to 200,000 clones, 80% of them seen once. The study's findings and limits: Indistinguishability led to the exclusion of some V segments, TRBV6-2 and TRBV6-3 included. When analyzed later, the rates of TCR association showed variation by HLA locus, with DRB1 the most and HLA-C the fewest. According to a later analysis, most TCR beta chains associated with CMV appeared HLA-restricted.

The genes are TRBV28 and TRBJ2-7, with 8 bases fitting TRBD1. Sequenced sample: PBMCs. This sequence originates from a man in his thirties or forties in good health and CMV-seropositive. Written as DNA, the CDR3 is TGTGCCAGCAGTTTCGGGGCAGGGGGCAACTACGAGCAGTACTTC. Translating gives CASSFGAGGNYEQYF.